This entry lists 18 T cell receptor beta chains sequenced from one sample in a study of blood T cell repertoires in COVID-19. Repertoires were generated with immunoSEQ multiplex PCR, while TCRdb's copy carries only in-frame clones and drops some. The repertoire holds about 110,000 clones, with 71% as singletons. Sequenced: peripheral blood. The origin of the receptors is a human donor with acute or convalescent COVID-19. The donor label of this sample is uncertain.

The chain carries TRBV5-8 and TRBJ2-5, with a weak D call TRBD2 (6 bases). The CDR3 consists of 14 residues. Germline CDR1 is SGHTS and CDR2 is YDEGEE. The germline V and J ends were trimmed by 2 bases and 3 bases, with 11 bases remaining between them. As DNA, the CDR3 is TGTGCCAGCAGCTTAGGGATAGCGGAAGAGACCCAGTACTTC. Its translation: CASSLGIAEETQYF.

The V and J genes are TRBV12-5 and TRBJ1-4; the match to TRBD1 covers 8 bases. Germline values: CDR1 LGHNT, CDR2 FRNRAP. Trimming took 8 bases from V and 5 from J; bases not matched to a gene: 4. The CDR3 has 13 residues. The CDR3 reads CASQGAENEKLFF. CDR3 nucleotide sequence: TGTGCTAGTCAGGGGGCGGAAAATGAAAAACTGTTTTTT.

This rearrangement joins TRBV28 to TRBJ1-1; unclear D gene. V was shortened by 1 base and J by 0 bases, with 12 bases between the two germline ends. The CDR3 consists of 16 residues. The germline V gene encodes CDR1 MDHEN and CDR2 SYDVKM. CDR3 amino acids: CASSLFLGRLNTEAFF. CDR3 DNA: TGTGCCAGCAGTTTATTCCTGGGGAGGCTGAACACTGAAGCTTTCTTT.

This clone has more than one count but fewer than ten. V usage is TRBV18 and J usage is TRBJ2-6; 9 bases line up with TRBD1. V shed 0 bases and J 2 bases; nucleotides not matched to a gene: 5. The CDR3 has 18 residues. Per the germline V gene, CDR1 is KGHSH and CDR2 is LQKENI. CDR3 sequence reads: CASSPPDRGHPGANVLTF. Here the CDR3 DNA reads TGTGCCAGCTCACCACCGGACAGGGGACATCCTGGGGCCAACGTCCTGACTTTC.

The CDR3 reads CASSPFQGGGYTF. The CDR3 DNA is TGTGCCAGCAGCCCCTTTCAGGGAGGAGGCTACACCTTC. This chain joins TRBV3-1 (or the pseudogene TRBV3-2) and TRBJ1-2, with D tentatively TRBD1 (5 bases). V dropped 4 bases and J dropped 8 bases, with 14 bases sitting between them. This CDR3 has 13 residues. The germline gives CDR1 LGHDT, CDR2 YNNKEL (reference sequence).

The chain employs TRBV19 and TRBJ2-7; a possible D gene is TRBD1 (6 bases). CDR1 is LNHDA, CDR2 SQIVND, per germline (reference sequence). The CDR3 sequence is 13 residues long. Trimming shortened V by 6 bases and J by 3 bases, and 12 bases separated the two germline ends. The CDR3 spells CASSGQSFYEQYF. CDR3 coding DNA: TGTGCCAGTAGCGGACAGTCATTCTACGAGCAGTACTTC.

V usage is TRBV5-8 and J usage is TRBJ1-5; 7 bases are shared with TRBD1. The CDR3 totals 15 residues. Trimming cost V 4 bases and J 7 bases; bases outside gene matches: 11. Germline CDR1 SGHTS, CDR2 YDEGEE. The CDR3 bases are TGTGCCAGCAGCCGTACCGACAGGGAAGGCCAGCCCCAGCATTTT. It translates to CASSRTDREGQPQHF. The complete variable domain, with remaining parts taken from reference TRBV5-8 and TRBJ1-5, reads EAGVTQSPTHLIKTRGQQATLRCSPISGHTSVYWYQQALGLGLQFLLWYDEGEERNRGNFPPRFSGRQFPNYSSELNVNALELEDSALYLCASSRTDREGQPQHFGDGTRLSIL.

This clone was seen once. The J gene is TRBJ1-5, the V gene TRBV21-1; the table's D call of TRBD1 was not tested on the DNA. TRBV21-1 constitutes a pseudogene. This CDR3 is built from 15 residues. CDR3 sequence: CASSKEDRSNQPQHF. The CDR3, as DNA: TGTGCCAGCAGCAAAGAAGACAGGAGCAATCAGCCCCAGCATTTT.

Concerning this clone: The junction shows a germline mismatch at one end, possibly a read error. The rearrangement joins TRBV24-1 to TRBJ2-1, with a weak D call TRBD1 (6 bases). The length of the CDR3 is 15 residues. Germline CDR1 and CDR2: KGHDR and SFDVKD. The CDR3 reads CTTSDSDSSYNEQFF. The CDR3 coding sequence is TGTACCACCAGTGATTCGGACAGCTCCTACAATGAGCAGTTCTTC.

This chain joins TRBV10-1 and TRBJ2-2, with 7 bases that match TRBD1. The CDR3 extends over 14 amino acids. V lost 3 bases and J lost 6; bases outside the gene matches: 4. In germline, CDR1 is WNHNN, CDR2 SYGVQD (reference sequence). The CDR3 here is CASSDRGWPGELFF. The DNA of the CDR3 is TGCGCCAGCAGTGACAGGGGGTGGCCCGGGGAGCTGTTTTTT.

The CDR3 DNA sequence: TGCGCCAGCAGCCAAGATCTACGTGTGTTGTTAAATGGCTACACCTTC. This codes for CASSQDLRVLLNGYTF. V usage is TRBV4-1 and J usage is TRBJ1-2; no reliable D call. CDR3 length: 16 amino acids. The germline CDR1 and CDR2 sequences are MGHRA and YSYEKL. Trimming shortened V by 0 bases and J by 6 bases, and 17 bases separated the two germline ends.

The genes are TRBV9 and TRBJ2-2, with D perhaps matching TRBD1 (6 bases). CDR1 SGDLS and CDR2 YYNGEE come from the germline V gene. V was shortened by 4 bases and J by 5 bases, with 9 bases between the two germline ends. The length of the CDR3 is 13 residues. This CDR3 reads CASSFGTTGELFF. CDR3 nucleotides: TGTGCCAGCAGCTTCGGGACAACCGGGGAGCTGTTTTTT.

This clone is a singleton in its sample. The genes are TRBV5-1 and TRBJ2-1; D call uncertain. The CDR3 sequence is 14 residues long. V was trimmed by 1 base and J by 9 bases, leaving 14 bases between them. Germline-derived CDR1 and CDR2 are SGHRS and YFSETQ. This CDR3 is CASSLTHVEAEQFF. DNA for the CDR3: TGCGCCAGCAGCTTGACACACGTTGAGGCTGAGCAGTTCTTC.

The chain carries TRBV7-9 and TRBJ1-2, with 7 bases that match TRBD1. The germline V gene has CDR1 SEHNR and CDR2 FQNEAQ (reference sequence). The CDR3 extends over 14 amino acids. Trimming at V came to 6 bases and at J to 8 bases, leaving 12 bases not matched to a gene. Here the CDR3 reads CASRQTGYGIGYTF. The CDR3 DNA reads TGTGCCAGCAGACAGACAGGGTACGGAATCGGCTACACCTTC.

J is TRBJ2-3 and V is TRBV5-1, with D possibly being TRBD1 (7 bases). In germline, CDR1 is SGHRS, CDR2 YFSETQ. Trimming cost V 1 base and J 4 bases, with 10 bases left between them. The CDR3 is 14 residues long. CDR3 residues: CASSLTRGADTQYF. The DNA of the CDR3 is TGCGCCAGCAGCTTGACCAGGGGGGCAGATACGCAGTATTTT.

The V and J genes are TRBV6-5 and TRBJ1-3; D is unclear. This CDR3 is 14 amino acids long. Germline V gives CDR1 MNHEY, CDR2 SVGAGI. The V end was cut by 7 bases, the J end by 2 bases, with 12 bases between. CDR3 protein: CASTGELPGNTIYF. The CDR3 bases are TGTGCCAGCACCGGGGAGTTGCCTGGAAACACCATATATTTT.

The CDR3 reads CASSLPPGLAGGYPYNEQFF. CDR3 in DNA: TGTGCCAGCAGTTTGCCCCCGGGACTAGCGGGGGGGTACCCTTACAATGAGCAGTTCTTC. The chain combines TRBV6-2 or TRBV6-3 with TRBJ2-1; 16 bases are a match to TRBD2. CDR3 length equals 20 residues. From germline, CDR1 is MNHEY and CDR2 SVGEGT. The junction had 13 bases not matched to a gene; V was cut back by 4 bases and J by 4 bases.

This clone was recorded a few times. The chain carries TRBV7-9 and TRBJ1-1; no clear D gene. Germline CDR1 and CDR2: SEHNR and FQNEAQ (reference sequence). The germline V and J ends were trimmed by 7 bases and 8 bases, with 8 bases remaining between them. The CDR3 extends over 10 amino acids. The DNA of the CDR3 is TGTGCCAGCAATCCGGTAGAAGCTTTCTTT. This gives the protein CASNPVEAFF. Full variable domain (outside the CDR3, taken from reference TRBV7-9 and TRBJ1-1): DTGVSQNPRHKITKRGQNVTFRCDPISEHNRLYWYRQTLGQGPEFLTYFQNEAQLEKSRLLSDRFSAERPKGSFSTLEIQRTEQGDSAMYLCASNPVEAFFGQGTRLTVV.